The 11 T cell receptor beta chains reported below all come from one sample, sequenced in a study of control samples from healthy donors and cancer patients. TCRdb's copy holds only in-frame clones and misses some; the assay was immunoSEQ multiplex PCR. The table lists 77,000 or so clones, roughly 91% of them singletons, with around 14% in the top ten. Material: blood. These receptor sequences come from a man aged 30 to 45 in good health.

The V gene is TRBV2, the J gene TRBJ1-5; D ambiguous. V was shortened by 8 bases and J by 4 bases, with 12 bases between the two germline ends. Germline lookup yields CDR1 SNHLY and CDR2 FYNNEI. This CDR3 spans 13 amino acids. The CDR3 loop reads CASGPEGNQPQHF. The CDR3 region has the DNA TGTGCCAGCGGTCCGGAAGGGAATCAGCCCCAGCATTTT.

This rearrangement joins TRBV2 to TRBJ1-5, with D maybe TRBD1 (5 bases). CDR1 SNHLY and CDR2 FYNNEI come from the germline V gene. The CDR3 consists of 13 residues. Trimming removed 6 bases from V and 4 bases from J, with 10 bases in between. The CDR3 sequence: CASRTWGNQPQHF. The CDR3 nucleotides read TGTGCCAGCAGGACGTGGGGGAATCAGCCCCAGCATTTT. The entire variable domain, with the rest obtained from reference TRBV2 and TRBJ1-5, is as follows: EPEVTQTPSHQVTQMGQEVILRCVPISNHLYFYWYRQILGQKVEFLVSFYNNEISEKSEIFDDQFSVERPDGSNFTLKIRSTKLEDSAMYFCASRTWGNQPQHFGDGTRLSIL.

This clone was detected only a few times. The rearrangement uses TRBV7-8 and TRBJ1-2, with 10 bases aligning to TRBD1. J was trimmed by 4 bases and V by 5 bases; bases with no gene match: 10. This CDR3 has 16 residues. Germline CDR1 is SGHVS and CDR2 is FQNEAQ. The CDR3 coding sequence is TGTGCCAGCAGCCCTGAGGGACAGGGGTCCCCCTATGGCTACACCTTC. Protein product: CASSPEGQGSPYGYTF.

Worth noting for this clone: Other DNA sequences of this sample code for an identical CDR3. The CDR3 bases are TGCGCCAGCAGCTTTGGGCAGGTGAATGAAAAACTGTTTTTT. Amino acid sequence: CASSFGQVNEKLFF. This chain links TRBV5-1 with TRBJ1-4; D remains ambiguous. Trimming cost V 2 bases and J 5 bases, with 10 bases left between them. CDR3 length equals 14 residues. Germline lookup yields CDR1 SGHRS and CDR2 YFSETQ.

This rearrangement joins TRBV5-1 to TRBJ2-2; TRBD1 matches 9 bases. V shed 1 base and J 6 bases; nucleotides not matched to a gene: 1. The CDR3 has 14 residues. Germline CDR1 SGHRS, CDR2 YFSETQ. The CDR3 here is CASSLRTGAGELFF. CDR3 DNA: TGCGCCAGCAGCTTGAGGACAGGGGCCGGGGAGCTGTTTTTT.

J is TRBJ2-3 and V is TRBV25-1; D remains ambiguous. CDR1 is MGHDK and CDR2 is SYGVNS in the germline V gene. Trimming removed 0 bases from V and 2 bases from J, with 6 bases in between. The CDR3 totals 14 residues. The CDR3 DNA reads TGTGCCAGCAGTGAATATGCCCTCACAGATACGCAGTATTTT. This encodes CASSEYALTDTQYF.

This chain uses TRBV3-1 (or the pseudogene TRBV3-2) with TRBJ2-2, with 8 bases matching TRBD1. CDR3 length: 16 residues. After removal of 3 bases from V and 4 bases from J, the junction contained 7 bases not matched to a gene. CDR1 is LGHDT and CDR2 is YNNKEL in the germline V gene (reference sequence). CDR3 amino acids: CASSQDRTGSTGELFF. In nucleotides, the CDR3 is TGTGCCAGCAGCCAGGATCGGACAGGGTCCACCGGGGAGCTGTTTTTT.

In DNA form, the CDR3 reads TGCGCCAGCAGATCAGACCTCAACTCCTACGAGCAGTACTTC. Its translation: CASRSDLNSYEQYF. V is TRBV5-1 and J is TRBJ2-7; D is ambiguous. V lost 5 bases to trimming and J lost 0 bases, with 12 bases between them. Germline CDR1 SGHRS, CDR2 YFSETQ. The CDR3 runs 14 residues.

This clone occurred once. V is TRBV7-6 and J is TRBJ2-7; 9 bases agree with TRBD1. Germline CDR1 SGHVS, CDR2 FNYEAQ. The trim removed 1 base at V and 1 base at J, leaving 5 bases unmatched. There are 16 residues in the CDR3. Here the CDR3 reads CASSLVTGGSSYEQYF. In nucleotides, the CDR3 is TGTGCCAGCAGCTTAGTTACAGGGGGCTCGTCCTACGAGCAGTACTTC.

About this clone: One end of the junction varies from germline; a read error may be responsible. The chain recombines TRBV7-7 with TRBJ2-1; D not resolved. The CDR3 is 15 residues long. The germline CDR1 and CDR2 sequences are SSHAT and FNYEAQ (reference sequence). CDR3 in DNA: TGTGCTAGCAGCTTAGATGCGAGCTCCTACAATGAGCAGTTCTTC. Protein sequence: CASSLDASSYNEQFF.

The CDR3 DNA is TGTGCCAGTAGTCCCTTCAAGACCGATTCCGGTGAGCAGTTCTTC. Its protein product is CASSPFKTDSGEQFF. The chain links TRBV19 to TRBJ2-1; D is ambiguous. Germline V gene sequence: CDR1 LNHDA, CDR2 SQIVND (reference sequence). This CDR3 has 15 amino acids. V lost 5 bases and J lost 9, with 20 bases in between.